The 29 T cell receptor beta chains given below trace back to one sample, sequenced in a study of CD8 T cells in ankylosing spondylitis. Whole-study findings and limits: Within ankylosing spondylitis blood, a TCR beta motif made up of several highly homologous variants appeared to be characteristic.

Antigens for these TCRs are unknown. TCRdb re-derived calls from the 5' RACE reads in MiXCR, one entry per CDR3 protein. The data hold 250,000 to 350,000 distinct CDR3 sequences, with 6.5% to 10% observed a single time. The specimen was blood, either unsorted or a sorted T cell fraction (not recorded which). All receptors derive from a male donor with ankylosing spondylitis.

This clonotype was observed a handful of times. The gene calls are TRBV20-1 and TRBJ2-2, with TRBD2 identical over 7 bases. The trim removed 1 base at V and 4 bases at J, leaving 6 bases unmatched. The CDR3 has 15 residues. In germline, CDR1 is DFQATT, CDR2 SNEGSKA (reference sequence). The CDR3 spells CSARVVLATTGELFF. CDR3 nucleotides: TGCAGTGCTAGAGTCGTACTAGCGACCACCGGGGAGCTGTTTTTT.

This clonotype was found a few times. The chain recombines TRBV2 with TRBJ2-6; either TRBD1 or TRBD2 may supply D (5 bases each). Germline V gives CDR1 SNHLY, CDR2 FYNNEI. The length of the CDR3 is 17 residues. The V gene lost 3 bases and the J gene lost 3 bases, with 15 bases spanning the gap. CDR3 residues: CASSERELGVGANVLTF. Here the CDR3 DNA reads TGTGCCAGCAGTGAGAGGGAGCTAGGGGTTGGGGCCAACGTCCTGACTTTC.

This clonotype was counted at least ten times. The chain links TRBV12-3 or TRBV12-4 to TRBJ2-1; D not certain. V lost 3 bases to trimming and J lost 7 bases, with 13 bases between them. This CDR3 contains 14 residues. The CDR3 loop reads CASSFVGWGNEQFF. The CDR3 nucleotides read TGTGCCAGCAGTTTCGTGGGCTGGGGTAATGAGCAGTTCTTC.

The table lists this clonotype with a few counts. The rearrangement links TRBV11-2 to TRBJ2-2; 11 bases map to TRBD2. CDR1 SGHAT and CDR2 FQNNGV come from the germline V gene. This CDR3 has 20 residues. Trimming at V came to 4 bases and at J to 4 bases, leaving 17 bases not matched to a gene. CDR3 in amino acids: CASSSFPKIAGGPGTGELFF. The CDR3 nucleotides read TGTGCCAGCAGCTCCTTCCCCAAAATAGCGGGAGGGCCGGGCACCGGGGAGCTGTTTTTT.

CDR3 region: CASYPPPSRQSYNEQFF. CDR3 coding DNA: TGTGCCAGCTATCCACCCCCCTCCCGGCAGTCCTACAATGAGCAGTTCTTC. The rearrangement joins TRBV27 to TRBJ2-1, with no clear D. The CDR3 covers 17 residues. Germline values: CDR1 MNHEY, CDR2 SMNVEV (reference sequence). V shed 8 bases and J shed 1 base, with 21 bases lying between them.

This clonotype was counted at least ten times. The chain is built from TRBV5-1 and TRBJ2-2, with D unclear. V dropped 6 bases and J dropped 1 base, with 13 bases sitting between them. Germline assignment: CDR1 SGHRS and CDR2 YFSETQ. CDR3 size: 15 residues. The CDR3 loop is CASKNPGQNTGELFF. In DNA form, the CDR3 reads TGCGCCAGCAAGAATCCCGGGCAGAACACCGGGGAGCTGTTTTTT.

CDR3 loop: CSAAPSGSYEQYF. The CDR3 nucleotides are TGCAGCGCGGCCCCTAGCGGGAGCTACGAGCAGTACTTC. The gene calls are TRBV29-1 and TRBJ2-7, with TRBD2 identical over 10 bases. The CDR3 consists of 13 residues. V shed 7 bases, J shed 3 bases, and the junction held 6 bases outside the gene matches. Germline CDR1 SQVTM, CDR2 ANQGSEA.

A word on this clonotype: A much larger clone sits a single nucleotide away, making a read error possible. This chain joins TRBV5-5 and TRBJ2-7; 8 bases line up with TRBD2. Germline CDR1 SGHKS, CDR2 YYEKEE (reference sequence). The CDR3 sequence is 14 residues long. Losses at the gene ends were 4 bases for V and 2 bases for J; bases not matched to a gene: 5. CDR3 nucleotides: TGTGCCAGCAGCACTGAGCGGGGGCCCTACGAGCAGTACTTC. It is translated as CASSTERGPYEQYF.

In this sample, this clonotype turned up many times. This sequence joins TRBV20-1 and TRBJ1-5; TRBD1 matches 7 bases. The ends lost 6 bases at V and 6 bases at J; junction bases unmatched: 11. CDR1 DFQATT and CDR2 SNEGSKA come from the germline V gene (reference sequence). The CDR3 extends over 14 amino acids. CDR3: CSAHDRAGGQPQHF. Written as DNA, the CDR3 is TGCAGTGCCCACGACAGGGCCGGAGGTCAGCCCCAGCATTTT.

V and J are TRBV6-2 or TRBV6-3 and TRBJ2-1; D is perhaps TRBD2 (5 bases). V shed 4 bases and J shed 1 base, with 14 bases lying between them. The CDR3 runs 16 residues. CDR1 is MNHEY and CDR2 is SVGEGT in the germline V gene. The CDR3 nucleotides are TGTGCCAGCAGTTCCCCCCAGCGGAATTCCTACAATGAGCAGTTCTTC. Its protein is CASSSPQRNSYNEQFF.

The chain uses TRBV7-2 and TRBJ2-3; 10 positions match TRBD2. V lost 5 bases to trimming and J lost 0 bases; unmatched junction nucleotides: 2. CDR1 and CDR2 from the germline V gene are SGHTA and FQGNSA. This CDR3 is 15 amino acids long. CDR3 sequence: CASSQGLASTDTQYF. DNA for the CDR3: TGTGCCAGCAGCCAGGGACTAGCGAGCACAGATACGCAGTATTTT.

By sample fraction, this clonotype is medium-sized. The gene calls are TRBV18 and TRBJ1-4; the D is unclear. V lost 3 bases and J 0 bases, leaving 5 bases between the germline ends. The CDR3 has 14 amino acids. Germline-derived CDR1 and CDR2 are KGHSH and LQKENI. The CDR3 DNA follows: TGTGCCAGCTCACCCACAACAACTAATGAAAAACTGTTTTTT. Translated: CASSPTTTNEKLFF.

This clonotype showed up many times. This chain links TRBV9 with TRBJ2-5, with D maybe TRBD2 (7 bases). Germline CDR1 is SGDLS and CDR2 is YYNGEE. CDR3 length: 13 amino acids. V lost 4 bases, J lost 4 bases, and 11 bases lay in between. Here the CDR3 reads CASSPGGRETQYF. The CDR3 coding sequence is TGTGCCAGCAGCCCGGGGGGCCGAGAGACCCAGTACTTC.

This clonotype came up many times. Here the CDR3 DNA reads TGTGCCAGTTCCCCGGACGGCTACGAGCAGTACTTC. Protein: CASSPDGYEQYF. The chain is built from TRBV25-1 and TRBJ2-7; D is uncertain. The CDR3 sequence is 12 residues long. Germline CDR1 is MGHDK and CDR2 is SYGVNS. V was clipped by 9 bases and J by 3 bases, with 12 bases between them.

A few counts support this clonotype. V usage is TRBV7-6 and J usage is TRBJ2-1, with 7 bases that match TRBD2. In germline, CDR1 is SGHVS, CDR2 FNYEAQ. This CDR3 has 16 residues. The J segment lost 1 base and the V segment lost 7 bases, leaving 10 bases of the junction unmatched. Here the CDR3 DNA reads TGTGCCAGCACCCAGCAGGCCGGGAGGTCCTACAATGAGCAGTTCTTC. Protein: CASTQQAGRSYNEQFF.

The J gene is TRBJ1-1, the V gene TRBV12-3 or TRBV12-4; a possible D gene is TRBD1 (5 bases). V was clipped by 3 bases and J by 1 base, with 15 bases between them. CDR3 length: 16 amino acids. The chain's CDR3 is CASSLGGEGRNTEAFF. The CDR3 DNA reads as TGTGCCAGCAGTTTGGGGGGGGAGGGAAGGAACACTGAAGCTTTCTTT.

This clonotype was seen a handful of times. The chain links TRBV7-2 to TRBJ2-2, with 11 positions matching TRBD2. The trim removed 2 bases at V and 9 bases at J, leaving 2 bases unmatched. The germline V gene has CDR1 SGHTA and CDR2 FQGNSA. The CDR3 totals 14 residues. The CDR3 loop reads CASSLTSGSRELFF. The CDR3 DNA follows: TGTGCCAGCAGCTTAACTAGCGGGAGTAGGGAGCTGTTTTTT.

There are many counts of this clonotype. The chain joins TRBV5-1 to TRBJ1-5; D call uncertain. The CDR3 consists of 13 residues. The germline CDR1 and CDR2 sequences are SGHRS and YFSETQ. Trimming took 5 bases from V and 5 from J, leaving 11 bases between them. The DNA for the CDR3 is TGCGCCAGCAGGGGCGGGCCCCATCAGCCCCAGCATTTT. It encodes CASRGGPHQPQHF.

The V gene is TRBV12-3 or TRBV12-4, the J gene TRBJ2-7, with TRBD1 matching over 8 bases. The V segment lost 6 bases and the J segment 4 bases; nucleotides outside the gene matches: 8. The CDR3 contains 14 residues. The CDR3 is CASRQGGSRYEQYF. In nucleotides, the CDR3 is TGTGCCAGCAGACAGGGGGGTTCGCGATACGAGCAGTACTTC.

This clonotype has at least ten counts. This chain joins TRBV5-1 and TRBJ1-1, with D unclear. There are 14 residues in the CDR3. Germline CDR1 SGHRS, CDR2 YFSETQ. Trimming pared 0 bases from V and 5 bases from J, leaving 11 bases between. CDR3 bases: TGCGCCAGCAGCTTGGGCACACCGGGGACTGAAGCTTTCTTT. It encodes CASSLGTPGTEAFF.

This clonotype was recorded many times. The gene calls are TRBV7-3 and TRBJ1-1; no firm D call. CDR3 size: 13 residues. The V gene's germline CDR1 is SGHTA and CDR2 FQGTGA. V was pared by 5 bases and J by 1 base, with 8 bases between. The CDR3 loop reads CASSRHPNTEAFF. The CDR3 nucleotides are TGTGCCAGCAGCCGACACCCGAACACTGAAGCTTTCTTT.

This clonotype occurred many times. The gene calls are TRBV29-1 and TRBJ2-1; 9 bases match TRBD2. V trimming: 6 bases; J trimming: 2 bases; junction bases outside the gene matches: 5. Germline assignment: CDR1 SQVTM and CDR2 ANQGSEA. This CDR3 has 14 amino acids. CDR3 protein: CSVGLATPYNEQFF. The DNA of the CDR3 is TGCAGCGTCGGACTAGCGACACCCTACAATGAGCAGTTCTTC.

The rearrangement links TRBV28 to TRBJ2-7; 10 nucleotides agree with TRBD2. There are 17 residues in the CDR3. CDR1 and CDR2 from the germline V gene are MDHEN and SYDVKM. Losses at the gene ends were 5 bases for V and 3 bases for J; bases not matched to a gene: 13. CDR3 sequence: CASSPLLAGVGDYEQYF. The CDR3 DNA sequence: TGTGCCAGCAGTCCCCTCCTAGCGGGAGTCGGGGACTACGAGCAGTACTTC.

This clonotype was detected only a few times. This sequence joins TRBV5-4 and TRBJ2-7; D is unclear. The CDR3 is 13 amino acids. The V gene lost 0 bases and the J gene lost 3 bases, with 7 bases spanning the gap. Germline-derived CDR1 and CDR2 are SGHNT and YYREEE (reference sequence). CDR3 in DNA: TGTGCCAGCAGCTTGGCATGGGGCTACGAGCAGTACTTC. Residues: CASSLAWGYEQYF.

Ten or more counts support this clonotype. The chain joins TRBV11-2 to TRBJ2-2; TRBD1 matches 7 bases. Germline V gene data show CDR1 as SGHAT and CDR2 as FQNNGV. This CDR3 has 14 residues. The V gene end was trimmed by 0 bases and the J gene end by 7 bases; junction bases not matched to a gene: 2. The CDR3 loop is CASSLEQGRGELFF. CDR3 nucleotide sequence: TGTGCCAGCAGCTTAGAACAGGGGCGCGGGGAGCTGTTTTTT. The whole variable domain, filled in from reference TRBV11-2 and TRBJ2-2, reads EAGVAQSPRYKIIEKRQSVAFWCNPISGHATLYWYQQILGQGPKLLIQFQNNGVVDDSQLPKDRFSAERLKGVDSTLKIQPAKLEDSAVYLCASSLEQGRGELFFGEGSRLTVL.

This clonotype has just a few counts. V gene TRBV7-2 combines with J gene TRBJ2-1; D remains ambiguous. Trimming took off 0 bases at V and 7 bases at J, with 10 bases between the two ends. CDR1 is SGHTA, CDR2 FQGNSA, per germline. This CDR3 comprises 14 residues. Written as DNA, the CDR3 is TGTGCCAGCAGCTTAGCCCTAGGCGCGAATGAGCAGTTCTTC. Translating gives CASSLALGANEQFF.

This clonotype was detected a few times. J is TRBJ1-1 and V is TRBV28; 9 bases agree with TRBD1. The CDR3 runs 13 residues. Germline V gene lookup returns CDR1 MDHEN and CDR2 SYDVKM. Trimming cost V 8 bases and J 4 bases; bases outside gene matches: 5. In DNA form, the CDR3 reads TGTGCCAGCCGGGACAGGGTGGGCACTGAAGCTTTCTTT. Its translation is CASRDRVGTEAFF.

The table lists this clonotype with many counts. The V and J genes are TRBV28 and TRBJ1-6; TRBD1 agrees at 9 bases. The germline V gene encodes CDR1 MDHEN and CDR2 SYDVKM. The length of the CDR3 is 15 residues. Losses at the gene ends were 1 base for V and 9 bases for J; bases not matched to a gene: 4. CDR3 protein: CASSLSGQGGSPLHF. The CDR3 nucleotides are TGTGCCAGCAGTTTATCGGGACAGGGAGGTTCACCCCTCCACTTT.

In this sample, this clonotype turned up a few times. The rearrangement joins TRBV7-2 to TRBJ2-4; D tentatively reads TRBD1 or TRBD2 (5 bases each). Trimming removed 6 bases from V and 4 bases from J, with 16 bases in between. The germline V gene encodes CDR1 SGHTA and CDR2 FQGNSA. There are 15 residues in the CDR3. CDR3 coding DNA: TGTGCCAGCAGTCCCGGCCGGTGGGGGAAAAACATTCAGTACTTC. It yields the protein CASSPGRWGKNIQYF.